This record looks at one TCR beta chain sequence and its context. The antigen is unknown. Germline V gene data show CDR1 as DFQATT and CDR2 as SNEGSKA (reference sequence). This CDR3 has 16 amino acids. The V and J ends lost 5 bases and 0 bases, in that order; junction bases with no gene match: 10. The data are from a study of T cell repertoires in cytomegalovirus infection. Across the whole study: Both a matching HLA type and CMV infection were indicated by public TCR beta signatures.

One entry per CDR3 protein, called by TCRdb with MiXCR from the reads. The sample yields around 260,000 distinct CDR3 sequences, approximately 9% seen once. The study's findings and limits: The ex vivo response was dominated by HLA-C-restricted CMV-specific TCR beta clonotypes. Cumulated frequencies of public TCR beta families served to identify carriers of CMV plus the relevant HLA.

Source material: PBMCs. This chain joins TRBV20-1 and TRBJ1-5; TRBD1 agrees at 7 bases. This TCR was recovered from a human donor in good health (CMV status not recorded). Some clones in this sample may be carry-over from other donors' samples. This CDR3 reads CSAQSDRENSNQPQHF. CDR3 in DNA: TGCAGTGCTCAATCCGACAGGGAAAATAGCAATCAGCCCCAGCATTTT.